One sample yielded the 15 T cell receptor beta chains listed below, sequenced in a study of tumor and adjacent non-tumor tissue in lung cancer. Three rounds of nested PCR, following a modified ARM-PCR protocol, produced the TCRbeta library. Each CDR3 protein is one row after TCRdb ran MiXCR on the multiplex PCR reads. The sample records about 120,000 distinct CDR3 sequences, 55% to 75% being singletons. This sample's RNA came from whole unsorted tissue. Sequencing was performed on lung tumor tissue. The receptors here all came from a man aged 25-45 years with non-small cell lung cancer.

Of note for this clonotype: At one end the junction does not follow the germline gene, possibly because of a read error. The gene calls are TRBV11-2 and TRBJ1-1, with 8 bases matching TRBD1. This CDR3 region has 15 residues. Germline V gene sequence: CDR1 SGHAT, CDR2 FQNNGV. The CDR3 DNA reads as TGTGCCAGTAGCTTAGGGACAGGATGGAACACTGAAGCTTTGTTT. It yields the protein CASSLGTGWNTEALF. Together with reference TRBV11-2 and TRBJ1-1, the CDR3 gives the full variable domain: EAGVAQSPRYKIIEKRQSVAFWCNPISGHATLYWYQQILGQGPKLLIQFQNNGVVDDSQLPKDRFSAERLKGVDSTLKIQPAKLEDSAVYLCASSLGTGWNTEALFGQGTRLTVV.

Only one count was recorded for this clonotype. A read error may be the cause here, since a much bigger clone is one base away. This chain joins TRBV20-1 and TRBJ1-4; D is unclear. Germline CDR1 DFQATT, CDR2 SNEGSKA (reference sequence). CDR3 size: 15 residues. CDR3 in DNA: TGCAATGCTAGACCCCCCGGGTCAACTAATGAAAAACTGTTTTTT. This codes for CNARPPGSTNEKLFF.

Concerning this clonotype: A much larger clone lies a single base off, so this may be a read error. The chain is built from TRBV4-3 and TRBJ1-2, with D perhaps matching TRBD1 (6 bases). Germline V gene lookup returns CDR1 LGHNA and CDR2 YSLEER. CDR3 length: 16 residues. The CDR3 here is CANSQGRFWTEYGYTF. The CDR3 coding sequence is TGCGCCAACAGCCAAGGAAGGTTTTGGACAGAATATGGCTACACCTTC.

Notes on this clonotype: Relative to the germline gene, one junction end is altered; a read error may explain this. The chain is built from TRBV12-3 or TRBV12-4 and TRBJ2-7; maybe TRBD1 (7 bases). This CDR3 region has 13 residues. The CDR3 sequence is CVSSQGGWGEQYF. The CDR3 coding sequence is TGTGTCAGCAGCCAGGGGGGTTGGGGCGAGCAGTACTTC.

This clonotype came up once. A much larger clone differs by one base, so this may be a read error. The V call is TRBV6-5, the J call TRBJ1-1; D is ambiguous. CDR3 length equals 15 residues. Germline V gene data show CDR1 as MNHEY and CDR2 as SVGAGI. The V gene lost 0 bases and the J gene lost 1 base, with 9 bases spanning the gap. DNA of the CDR3: TGTGCCAGCAGTTACTCGTCCCGGAGGAACACTGAAGCTTTCTTT. It translates to CASSYSSRRNTEAFF.

The table lists this clonotype with many counts. V and J are TRBV5-6 and TRBJ2-7, with D tentatively TRBD1 (5 bases). This CDR3 region has 13 residues. Germline V gene lookup returns CDR1 SGHDT and CDR2 YYEEEE. Trimming left V 2 bases short and J 3 bases short, with 9 bases between. In nucleotides, the CDR3 is TGTGCCAGCAGCTTCCCGCAGGGCTACGAGCAGTACTTC. Encoded protein: CASSFPQGYEQYF.

This clonotype was observed once. The junction shows a germline mismatch at one end, possibly a read error. The rearrangement uses TRBV20-1 and TRBJ1-4, with unresolved D. Per the germline V gene, CDR1 is DFQATT and CDR2 is SNEGSKA (reference sequence). CDR3 size: 14 residues. CDR3 coding DNA: TGCAGTGCTGGCGAGACGAGGAGGCGTGAAAAACTGTTCTTT. Translated: CSAGETRRREKLFF.

This clonotype was seen ten or more times. This chain connects TRBV20-1 to TRBJ2-6; D not resolved. Trimming took off 2 bases at V and 4 bases at J, with 6 bases between the two ends. The CDR3 has 13 residues. The germline gives CDR1 DFQATT, CDR2 SNEGSKA (reference sequence). The CDR3 DNA reads as TGCAGTGCTAGATTGCCCGGGGCCAACGTCCTGACTTTC. This encodes CSARLPGANVLTF.

This clonotype appeared many times. The gene calls are TRBV4-1 and TRBJ2-3, with 8 bases fitting TRBD2. The CDR3 extends over 16 amino acids. V was pared by 1 base and J by 5 bases, with 8 bases of the junction left unmatched. The V gene's germline CDR1 is MGHRA and CDR2 YSYEKL. CDR3 residues: CASSQGVRGGGDTQYF. The CDR3 DNA reads as TGCGCCAGCAGCCAAGGGGTCCGGGGGGGAGGAGATACGCAGTATTTT.

This clonotype was picked up many times. This sequence joins TRBV7-9 and TRBJ2-7; D perhaps matches TRBD1 (5 bases). V lost 8 bases to trimming and J lost 2 bases, with 16 bases between them. Germline V CDR1 and CDR2: SEHNR, FQNEAQ (reference sequence). The CDR3 is 14 residues long. CDR3: CASCRSDTTYEQYF. DNA for the CDR3: TGTGCCAGCTGTCGCTCGGACACGACCTACGAGCAGTACTTC.

The rearrangement joins TRBV21-1 to TRBJ2-1; whether TRBD2, the table's D call, matches the DNA was not checked. TRBV21-1 is a recognized pseudogene. The CDR3 contains 19 residues. CDR3 amino acids: CASSKGELTSFVSYNEQLF. In DNA, the CDR3 is TGTGCCAGCAGCAAAGGGGAACTTACTAGCTTCGTATCCTACAATGAGCAGTTATTC.

To note about this clonotype: Possible read error: a much larger clone is one base away. The chain is built from TRBV20-1 and TRBJ2-1; 8 bases agree with TRBD1. Per germline, CDR1 DFQATT and CDR2 SNEGSKA (reference sequence). This CDR3 region has 18 residues. The CDR3 sequence: CSARDWLNRQGLYKEQFF. CDR3 nucleotide sequence: TGCAGTGCTAGAGATTGGCTTAACCGACAGGGGTTGTACAAAGAGCAGTTCTTC.

Concerning this clonotype itself: Possible read error: a much larger clone is one base away. CDR3 nucleotides: TGTGCCACGTCGACCGGACACGGCAATCAGCCCCAGGATTTT. Translated: CATSTGHGNQPQDF. The chain employs TRBV12-3 or TRBV12-4 and TRBJ1-5, with D possibly TRBD1 on 5 matching bases. The length of the CDR3 is 14 residues.

With respect to this clonotype: Just one base apart from a much larger clone, this may be a read error. This CDR3 fails to terminate in the conserved phenylalanine or tryptophan, so it likely reflects a read error. The CDR3 nucleotides are TGCGCCAGCAGCCAAAATAGCTTCGAGAGCTCCTACAATGAGCAGTTCCTC. Translating it yields CASSQNSFESSYNEQFL. The V gene is TRBV4-1, the J gene TRBJ2-1; D is ambiguous. The CDR3 runs to 17 residues. Germline CDR1 and CDR2: MGHRA and YSYEKL. Trimming removed 2 bases at V and 0 bases at J, with 14 bases between.

At least ten counts were recorded for this clonotype. The chain recombines TRBV6-5 with TRBJ2-7; 8 bases agree with TRBD2. This CDR3 spans 14 amino acids. V lost 5 bases, J lost 2 bases, and 5 bases stayed unmatched. In germline, CDR1 is MNHEY, CDR2 SVGAGI. CDR3 coding DNA: TGTGCCAGCAGTCCCTCACTAGCGGCCTACGAGCAGTACTTC. Its translation is CASSPSLAAYEQYF.